These T cell receptor beta chains were read from a single sample in a study of control samples from healthy donors and cancer patients. Repertoires were generated with immunoSEQ multiplex PCR, while TCRdb's copy carries only in-frame clones and drops some. The sample carries about 80,000 clones, more than 65% recorded once. Sequencing was done on a sample of PBMCs. The receptor set was obtained from a man aged 60-69 years with head and neck cancer. CDR3s include the opening cysteine and the closing phenylalanine or tryptophan. The order of the fields is J gene, V gene, clone size, D gene, CDR3 protein, CDR3 DNA. The D gene is left open where the match is weak. Rows may omit the clone size; those that give it use once, few, many or a size class.

j_call: TRBJ2-3
v_call: TRBV20-1
clone_size: once
d_call: .
cdr3_aa: CSASNLGSSTDTQYF
cdr3_nt: TGCAGTGCTAGTAACTTGGGCTCAAGCACAGATACGCAGTATTTT

j_call: TRBJ2-3
v_call: TRBV7-2
clone_size: .
d_call: .
cdr3_aa: CASSSPILRASTDTQYF
cdr3_nt: TGTGCCAGCAGCTCGCCCATCTTGCGTGCTAGCACAGATACGCAGTATTTT

j_call: TRBJ2-1
v_call: TRBV5-1
clone_size: .
d_call: TRBD1
cdr3_aa: CASRPGTGFSYEQFF
cdr3_nt: TGCGCCAGCAGACCCGGGACAGGGTTTTCCTATGAGCAGTTCTTC

j_call: TRBJ1-6
v_call: TRBV9
clone_size: .
d_call: TRBD1
cdr3_aa: CASRPTGIDNSPLHF
cdr3_nt: TGTGCCAGCAGGCCGACAGGGATTGATAATTCACCCCTCCACTTT

j_call: TRBJ1-4
v_call: TRBV28
clone_size: .
d_call: .
cdr3_aa: CASSLIYGGQSGKLFF
cdr3_nt: TGTGCCAGCAGTTTAATCTATGGAGGGCAGTCGGGGAAACTGTTTTTT

j_call: TRBJ2-1
v_call: TRBV6-5
clone_size: .
d_call: .
cdr3_aa: CASSTFSDPGRQFF
cdr3_nt: TGTGCCAGCAGTACCTTCTCTGACCCGGGGAGGCAGTTCTTC

j_call: TRBJ1-2
v_call: TRBV18
clone_size: .
d_call: .
cdr3_aa: CASSPPGDYGYTF
cdr3_nt: TGTGCCAGCTCACCACCAGGGGACTATGGCTACACCTTC

j_call: TRBJ1-1
v_call: TRBV5-1
clone_size: .
d_call: TRBD1
cdr3_aa: CASSRTGAPEAFF
cdr3_nt: TGCGCCAGCAGCCGGACAGGGGCCCCTGAAGCTTTCTTT

j_call: TRBJ1-2
v_call: TRBV27
clone_size: .
d_call: TRBD1
cdr3_aa: CASSSGTGRTNYGYTF
cdr3_nt: TGTGCCAGCAGTTCCGGGACAGGGAGAACTAACTATGGCTACACCTTC

j_call: TRBJ2-7
v_call: TRBV7-2
clone_size: .
d_call: .
cdr3_aa: CASSLDRLQVQYF
cdr3_nt: TGTGCCAGCAGCTTAGATAGACTCCAGGTGCAGTACTTC

j_call: TRBJ2-2
v_call: TRBV5-6
clone_size: .
d_call: .
cdr3_aa: CASSGSGGELFF
cdr3_nt: TGTGCCAGCAGCGGAAGTGGCGGGGAGCTGTTTTTT

j_call: TRBJ2-2
v_call: TRBV11-2
clone_size: once
d_call: .
cdr3_aa: CASSLDITQGELFF
cdr3_nt: TGTGCCAGCAGCTTAGACATAACACAGGGGGAGCTGTTTTTT

j_call: TRBJ2-5
v_call: TRBV7-9
clone_size: few
d_call: .
cdr3_aa: CASSLRWKETQYF
cdr3_nt: TGTGCCAGCAGCTTAAGGTGGAAAGAGACCCAGTACTTC

j_call: TRBJ1-5
v_call: TRBV24-1
clone_size: .
d_call: .
cdr3_aa: CATSQGGNQPQHF
cdr3_nt: TGTGCCACCAGTCAGGGCGGGAATCAGCCCCAGCATTTT

j_call: TRBJ2-1
v_call: TRBV2
clone_size: .
d_call: .
cdr3_aa: CASSRLESSYNEQFF
cdr3_nt: TGTGCCAGCAGTAGACTAGAAAGCTCCTACAATGAGCAGTTCTTC

j_call: TRBJ2-7
v_call: TRBV6-5
clone_size: .
d_call: .
cdr3_aa: CASSRTAYEQYF
cdr3_nt: TGTGCCAGCAGTCGGACAGCCTACGAGCAGTACTTC

j_call: TRBJ1-2
v_call: TRBV11-2
clone_size: .
d_call: TRBD1
cdr3_aa: CASSLWDRSQPRTF
cdr3_nt: TGTGCCAGCAGCTTATGGGACAGATCGCAACCACGGACCTTC

j_call: TRBJ2-1
v_call: TRBV5-4
clone_size: .
d_call: TRBD1
cdr3_aa: CASSLEGTGPFF
cdr3_nt: TGTGCCAGCAGCTTGGAAGGGACAGGGCCGTTCTTC

j_call: TRBJ1-5
v_call: TRBV27
clone_size: .
d_call: .
cdr3_aa: CASSLSLGVGNQPQHF
cdr3_nt: TGTGCCAGCAGTTTATCGTTAGGAGTCGGCAATCAGCCCCAGCATTTT

j_call: TRBJ1-2
v_call: TRBV14
clone_size: .
d_call: .
cdr3_aa: CASSRRPANYGYTF
cdr3_nt: TGTGCCAGCAGCCGCAGACCAGCTAACTATGGCTACACCTTC

j_call: TRBJ2-5
v_call: TRBV5-1
clone_size: .
d_call: .
cdr3_aa: CASSLGPDGVQETQYF
cdr3_nt: TGCGCCAGCAGCTTGGGCCCCGACGGCGTCCAAGAGACCCAGTACTTC

j_call: TRBJ1-4
v_call: TRBV18
clone_size: once
d_call: TRBD1
cdr3_aa: CASSPRQGADEKLFF
cdr3_nt: TGTGCCAGCTCACCCCGACAGGGGGCAGATGAAAAACTGTTTTTT

j_call: TRBJ2-7
v_call: TRBV30
clone_size: .
d_call: .
cdr3_aa: CAWSVGPGAGEQYF
cdr3_nt: TGTGCCTGGAGTGTAGGCCCGGGGGCGGGGGAGCAGTACTTC

j_call: TRBJ2-1
v_call: TRBV29-1
clone_size: .
d_call: .
cdr3_aa: CSVGGPGDEQFF
cdr3_nt: TGCAGCGTTGGGGGGCCTGGGGATGAGCAGTTCTTC

j_call: TRBJ1-4
v_call: TRBV7-9
clone_size: .
d_call: .
cdr3_aa: CASSFPGGSNEKLFF
cdr3_nt: TGTGCCAGCAGCTTCCCTGGGGGTTCGAATGAAAAACTGTTTTTT

j_call: TRBJ2-5
v_call: TRBV7-9
clone_size: .
d_call: .
cdr3_aa: CASSLGLPRGTQYF
cdr3_nt: TGTGCCAGCAGCTTAGGACTTCCTCGGGGGACCCAGTACTTC

j_call: TRBJ1-5
v_call: TRBV7-8
clone_size: .
d_call: .
cdr3_aa: CASRRGSDRGQPQHF
cdr3_nt: TGTGCCAGCAGGCGGGGGTCCGACCGAGGACAGCCCCAGCATTTT

j_call: TRBJ2-1
v_call: TRBV9
clone_size: .
d_call: .
cdr3_aa: CASSVGTAGEQFF
cdr3_nt: TGTGCCAGCAGCGTAGGGACCGCGGGTGAGCAGTTCTTC

j_call: TRBJ2-2
v_call: TRBV27
clone_size: .
d_call: .
cdr3_aa: CASSEARNTGELFF
cdr3_nt: TGTGCCAGCAGTGAGGCGAGGAACACCGGGGAGCTGTTTTTT

j_call: TRBJ1-1
v_call: TRBV7-9
clone_size: .
d_call: TRBD1
cdr3_aa: CASSPDRGWSNTEAFF
cdr3_nt: TGTGCCAGCAGCCCTGACAGGGGTTGGTCGAACACTGAAGCTTTCTTT

j_call: TRBJ1-3
v_call: TRBV5-1
clone_size: few
d_call: .
cdr3_aa: CASSGGVDSGNTIYF
cdr3_nt: TGCGCCAGCAGCGGGGGCGTAGACTCTGGAAACACCATATATTTT

j_call: TRBJ2-7
v_call: TRBV7-2
clone_size: .
d_call: .
cdr3_aa: CASSLGRYSYEQYF
cdr3_nt: TGTGCCAGCAGCTTAGGCAGGTATTCCTACGAGCAGTACTTC

j_call: TRBJ1-1
v_call: TRBV7-2
clone_size: .
d_call: .
cdr3_aa: CASSLMRLHPAFF
cdr3_nt: TGTGCCAGCAGCTTGATGAGACTTCATCCAGCTTTCTTT

j_call: TRBJ2-1
v_call: TRBV6-5
clone_size: .
d_call: TRBD2
cdr3_aa: CASTERGYNEQFF
cdr3_nt: TGTGCCAGCACCGAGCGGGGGTACAATGAGCAGTTCTTC

j_call: TRBJ2-7
v_call: TRBV9
clone_size: .
d_call: TRBD2
cdr3_aa: CASSVGLAGTYEQYF
cdr3_nt: TGTGCCAGCAGCGTAGGACTAGCGGGAACCTACGAGCAGTACTTC

j_call: TRBJ2-1
v_call: TRBV5-4
clone_size: .
d_call: TRBD2
cdr3_aa: CASRQTSGEFIPWFF
cdr3_nt: TGTGCCAGCAGGCAAACTAGCGGGGAGTTCATTCCCTGGTTCTTC

j_call: TRBJ2-3
v_call: TRBV7-9
clone_size: .
d_call: TRBD2
cdr3_aa: CASSSLAGGPTDTQYF
cdr3_nt: TGTGCCAGCAGCTCTTTAGCGGGAGGGCCCACAGATACGCAGTATTTT

j_call: TRBJ2-5
v_call: TRBV5-1
clone_size: .
d_call: .
cdr3_aa: CASSLAPNKGETQYF
cdr3_nt: TGCGCCAGCAGCTTGGCCCCGAATAAGGGAGAGACCCAGTACTTC

j_call: TRBJ2-1
v_call: TRBV11-3
clone_size: .
d_call: .
cdr3_aa: CASSLDQGGSASPYNEQFF
cdr3_nt: TGTGCCAGCAGCTTAGATCAAGGGGGGTCGGCAAGCCCCTACAATGAGCAGTTCTTC

j_call: TRBJ1-6
v_call: TRBV6-5
clone_size: .
d_call: TRBD1
cdr3_aa: CASSYSQGANSPLHF
cdr3_nt: TGTGCCAGCAGTTACTCGCAGGGGGCAAATTCACCCCTCCACTTT

j_call: TRBJ1-1
v_call: TRBV12-3/TRBV12-4
clone_size: many
d_call: TRBD1
cdr3_aa: CASSQGTGGMAFF
cdr3_nt: TGTGCCAGCAGCCAAGGGACAGGGGGCATGGCTTTCTTT